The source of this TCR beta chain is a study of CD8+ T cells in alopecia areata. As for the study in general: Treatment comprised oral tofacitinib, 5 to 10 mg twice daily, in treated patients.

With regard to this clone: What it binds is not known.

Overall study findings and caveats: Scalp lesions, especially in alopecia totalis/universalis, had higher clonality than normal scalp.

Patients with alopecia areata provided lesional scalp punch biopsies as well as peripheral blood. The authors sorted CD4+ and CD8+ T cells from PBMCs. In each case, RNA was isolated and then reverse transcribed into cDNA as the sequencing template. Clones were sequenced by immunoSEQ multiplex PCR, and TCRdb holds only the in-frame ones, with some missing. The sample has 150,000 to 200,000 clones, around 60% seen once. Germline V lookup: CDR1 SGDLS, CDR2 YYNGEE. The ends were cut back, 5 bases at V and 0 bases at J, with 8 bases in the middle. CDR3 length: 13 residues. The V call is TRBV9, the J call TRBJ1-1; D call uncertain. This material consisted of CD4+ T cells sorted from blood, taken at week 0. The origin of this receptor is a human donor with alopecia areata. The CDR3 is CASSRSLNTEAFF. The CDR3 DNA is TGTGCCAGCAGTCGTAGCTTGAACACTGAAGCTTTCTTT.